The clone carrying this TCR beta chain appeared a few times. The antigen remains undetermined. The data derive from a study of T-cell memory formation after mild COVID-19. Study background: Largely donor-specific sequence clusters came from a couple of donors.

MiXCR was run by TCRdb on the 5' RACE reads, yielding one entry per CDR3 protein. The sample yields about 58,000 distinct CDR3 sequences, 25% to 30% seen once. The study, taken as a whole, reports: Pre-infection memory showed some responding clones, and this suggested that cross-reactive memory joined. Contracting CD4+ clones lay largely in CM and EM, with CD8+ ones residing in EMRA.

The source is a man aged 18 to 30 who had mild COVID-19 (a few samples of this study predate the infection). Cell type and time point are not known. Sequencing used PBMCs or a T cell subset sorted from them (not recorded which).

CDR3 sequence (DNA): TGTGCCAGCACCCGGGGGTCGACTAATGAGCAGTTCTTC. Translation gives CASTRGSTNEQFF. The rearrangement uses TRBV6-5 and TRBJ2-1; D perhaps matches TRBD2 (6 bases). The germline V gene has CDR1 MNHEY and CDR2 SVGAGI. V lost 7 bases and J 7 bases, leaving 14 bases between the germline ends. This CDR3 comprises 13 residues.